This TCR beta chain was observed in a study of shared clonotypes between healthy human individuals. Data came from immunoSEQ multiplex PCR; TCRdb stores just in-frame clones and leaves some out. The sample has around 1.4 million clones; around 98.5% are singletons. This clone was found once. The V gene's germline CDR1 is MDHEN and CDR2 SYDVKM. Trimming stripped 3 bases from V and 1 base from J, with 12 bases between. The CDR3 runs 15 residues. This chain connects TRBV28 to TRBJ1-1; no firm D call. Sequencing was done on a sample of naive CD4+ T cells sorted from blood. Indicated subset: CD45RA+ positively selected. This TCR was sampled from a man aged 25-45 years in good health. In nucleotides, the CDR3 is TGTGCCAGCAGTTTGGTTATAGTCTGGAACACTGAAGCTTTCTTT. This sequence encodes CASSLVIVWNTEAFF.